These 4 T cell receptor beta chains share one sample of origin, sequenced in a study of T cell responses to AZD1222 COVID-19 vaccine (dated by TCRdb to the early 2020s). Receptor libraries were prepared by the immunoSEQ multiplex PCR assay. Entries here come from immuneACCESS through TCRdb and include only in-frame sequences with V and J called. Some clones fail to appear in such tables; in the studies checked, an unresolved V gene covers under half of the shortfall, and the cause of the remainder is unknown. The sample table shows under 100,000 clones, and more than 70% are seen once. Roughly 2.8% of the sample lies in the top ten. The time point tag for this specimen amounts to: baseline before first vaccination. This material consisted of peripheral blood, taken on day 0 of AZD1222 vaccination. The receptors originated from an adult in good health.

V is TRBV15 and J is TRBJ1-2; D not resolved. Per the germline V gene, CDR1 is LNHNV and CDR2 is YYDKDF (reference sequence). The germline V and J ends were trimmed by 5 bases and 3 bases, with 7 bases remaining between them. This CDR3 is built from 12 residues. DNA for the CDR3: TGTGCCACCAGCCAAAGAGACTATGGCTACACCTTC. It yields the protein CATSQRDYGYTF.

The rearrangement links TRBV21-1 to TRBJ1-5; the table names TRBD1, a call not compared with the DNA. TRBV21-1 represents a pseudogene. The CDR3 has 17 amino acids. The CDR3 protein is CASSKERQALGNQPQHF. The CDR3 DNA is TGTGCCAGCAGCAAAGAGAGACAGGCCCTGGGGAATCAGCCCCAGCATTTT.

The chain is built from TRBV18 and TRBJ2-5; D call uncertain. The V end lost 3 bases, the J end lost 5 bases, and 10 bases lay between the germline ends. Germline lookup yields CDR1 KGHSH and CDR2 LQKENI. This CDR3 has 13 residues. The CDR3 DNA sequence: TGTGCCAGCTCACCTTCGTCTGGGGAGACCCAGTACTTC. This sequence encodes CASSPSSGETQYF.

V and J are TRBV2 and TRBJ1-2; no reliable D call. Trimming pared 4 bases from V and 2 bases from J, leaving 14 bases between. This CDR3 is 15 amino acids long. Germline V CDR1 and CDR2: SNHLY, FYNNEI. This CDR3 reads CASSVPREGNYGYTF. CDR3 nucleotides: TGTGCCAGCAGTGTGCCAAGGGAGGGAAACTATGGCTACACCTTC. Filled out from reference TRBV2 and TRBJ1-2, the complete variable domain reads EPEVTQTPSHQVTQMGQEVILRCVPISNHLYFYWYRQILGQKVEFLVSFYNNEISEKSEIFDDQFSVERPDGSNFTLKIRSTKLEDSAMYFCASSVPREGNYGYTFGSGTRLTVV.